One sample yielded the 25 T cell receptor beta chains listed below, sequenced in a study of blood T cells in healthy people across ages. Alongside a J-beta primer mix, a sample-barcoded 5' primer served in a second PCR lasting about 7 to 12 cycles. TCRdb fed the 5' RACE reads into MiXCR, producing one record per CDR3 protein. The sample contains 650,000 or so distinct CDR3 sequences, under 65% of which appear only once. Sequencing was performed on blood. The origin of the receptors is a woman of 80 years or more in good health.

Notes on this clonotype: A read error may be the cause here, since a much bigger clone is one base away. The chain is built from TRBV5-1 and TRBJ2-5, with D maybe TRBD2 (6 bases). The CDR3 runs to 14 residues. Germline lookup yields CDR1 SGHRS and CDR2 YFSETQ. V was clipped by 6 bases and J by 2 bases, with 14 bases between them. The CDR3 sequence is CASNSGTPQETQYF. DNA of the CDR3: TGCGCCAGCAACTCCGGGACTCCGCAAGAGACCCAGTACTTC. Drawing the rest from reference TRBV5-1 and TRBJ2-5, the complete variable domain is KAGVTQTPRYLIKTRGQQVTLSCSPISGHRSVSWYQQTPGQGLQFLFEYFSETQRNKGNFPGRFSGRQFSNSRSEMNVSTLELGDSALYLCASNSGTPQETQYFGPGTRLLVL.

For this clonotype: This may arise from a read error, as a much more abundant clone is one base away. In nucleotides, the CDR3 is TGTGCCTGCAGCCCACAGGGGAGCCAAAACATTCAGTACTTC. Translation gives CACSPQGSQNIQYF. J is TRBJ2-4 and V is TRBV7-9, with 7 positions matching TRBD1. The CDR3 runs 14 residues. Germline V gives CDR1 SEHNR, CDR2 FQNEAQ (reference sequence).

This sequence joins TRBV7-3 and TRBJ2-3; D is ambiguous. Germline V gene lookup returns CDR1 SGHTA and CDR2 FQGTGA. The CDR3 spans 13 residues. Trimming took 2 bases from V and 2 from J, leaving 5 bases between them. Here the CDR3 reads CASSLQYTDTQYF. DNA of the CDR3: TGTGCCAGCAGCTTACAATACACAGATACGCAGTATTTT.

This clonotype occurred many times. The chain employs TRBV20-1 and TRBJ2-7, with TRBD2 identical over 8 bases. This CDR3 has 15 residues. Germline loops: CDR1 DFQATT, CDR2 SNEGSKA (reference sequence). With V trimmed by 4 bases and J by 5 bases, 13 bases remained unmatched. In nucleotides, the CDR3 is TGCAGTGCTACCTTAAGCGGGAGTTCTATCCACGAGCAGTACTTC. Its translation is CSATLSGSSIHEQYF.

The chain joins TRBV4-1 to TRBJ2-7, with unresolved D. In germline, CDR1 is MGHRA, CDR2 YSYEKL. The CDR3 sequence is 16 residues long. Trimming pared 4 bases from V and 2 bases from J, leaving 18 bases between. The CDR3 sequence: CASSPVARVGAYEQYF. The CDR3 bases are TGCGCCAGCAGCCCCGTGGCACGAGTAGGCGCCTACGAGCAGTACTTC.

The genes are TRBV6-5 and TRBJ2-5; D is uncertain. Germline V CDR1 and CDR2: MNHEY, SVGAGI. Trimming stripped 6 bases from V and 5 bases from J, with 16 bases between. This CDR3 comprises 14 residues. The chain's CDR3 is CASSSAWGTETQYF. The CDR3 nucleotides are TGTGCCAGCAGCTCGGCCTGGGGAACGGAGACCCAGTACTTC.

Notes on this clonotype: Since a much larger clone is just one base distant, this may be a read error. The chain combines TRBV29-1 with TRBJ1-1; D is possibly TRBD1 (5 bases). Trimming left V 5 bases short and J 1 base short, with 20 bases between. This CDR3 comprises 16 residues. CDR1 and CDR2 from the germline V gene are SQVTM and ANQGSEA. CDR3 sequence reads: CSVPSRPGLSNTEAFF. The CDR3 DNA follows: TGCAGCGTTCCCTCCCGGCCAGGGCTATCGAACACTGAAGCTTTCTTT. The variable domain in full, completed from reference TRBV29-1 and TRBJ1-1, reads SAVISQKPSRDICQRGTSLTIQCQVDSQVTMMFWYRQQPGQSLTLIATANQGSEATYESGFVIDKFPISRPNLTFSTLTVSNMSPEDSSIYLCSVPSRPGLSNTEAFFGQGTRLTVV.

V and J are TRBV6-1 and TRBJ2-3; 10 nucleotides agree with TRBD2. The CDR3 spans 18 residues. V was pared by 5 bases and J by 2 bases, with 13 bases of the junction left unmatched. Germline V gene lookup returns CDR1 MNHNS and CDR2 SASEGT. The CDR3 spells CASSPSPFTSGVTDTQYF. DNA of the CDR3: TGTGCCAGCAGTCCCTCTCCTTTCACTAGCGGGGTCACAGATACGCAGTATTTT.

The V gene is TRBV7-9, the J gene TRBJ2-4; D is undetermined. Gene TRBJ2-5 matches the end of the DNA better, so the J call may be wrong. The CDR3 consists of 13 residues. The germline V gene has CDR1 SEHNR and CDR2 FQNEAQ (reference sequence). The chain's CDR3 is CATLDGSQETQYF. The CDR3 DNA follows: TGTGCCACCCTGGACGGATCTCAAGAGACCCAGTACTTC.

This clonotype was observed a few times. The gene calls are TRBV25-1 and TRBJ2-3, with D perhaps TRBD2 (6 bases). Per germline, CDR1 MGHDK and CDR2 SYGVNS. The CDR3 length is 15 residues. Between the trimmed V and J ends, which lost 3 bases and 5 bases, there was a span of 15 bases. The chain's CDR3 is CASSEFWGDQDTQYF. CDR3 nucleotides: TGTGCCAGCAGTGAGTTTTGGGGGGATCAAGATACGCAGTATTTT. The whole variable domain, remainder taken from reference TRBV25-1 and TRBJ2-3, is EADIYQTPRYLVIGTGKKITLECSQTMGHDKMYWYQQDPGMELHLIHYSYGVNSTEKGDLSSESTVSRIRTEHFPLTLESARPSHTSQYLCASSEFWGDQDTQYFGPGTRLTVL.

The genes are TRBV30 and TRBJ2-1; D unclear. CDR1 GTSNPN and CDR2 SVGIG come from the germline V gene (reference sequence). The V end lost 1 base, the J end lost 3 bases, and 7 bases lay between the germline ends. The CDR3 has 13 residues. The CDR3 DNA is TGTGCCTGGAGTGCCCCCGGCTACAATGAGCAGTTCTTC. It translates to CAWSAPGYNEQFF.

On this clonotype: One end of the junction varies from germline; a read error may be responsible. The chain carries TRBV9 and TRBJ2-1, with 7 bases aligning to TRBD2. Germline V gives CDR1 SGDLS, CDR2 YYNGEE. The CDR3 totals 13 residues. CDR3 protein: CACSGTGTAMQFF. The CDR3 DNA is TGTGCCTGCAGCGGGACCGGGACTGCAATGCAGTTCTTC.

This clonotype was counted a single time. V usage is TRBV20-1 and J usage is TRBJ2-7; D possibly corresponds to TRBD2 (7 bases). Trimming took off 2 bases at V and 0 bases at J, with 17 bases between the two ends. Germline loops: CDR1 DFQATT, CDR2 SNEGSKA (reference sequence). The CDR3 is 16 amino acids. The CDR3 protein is CSARRAGGAGSYEQYF. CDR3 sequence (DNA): TGCAGTGCTAGAAGGGCTGGGGGGGCGGGCTCCTACGAGCAGTACTTC.

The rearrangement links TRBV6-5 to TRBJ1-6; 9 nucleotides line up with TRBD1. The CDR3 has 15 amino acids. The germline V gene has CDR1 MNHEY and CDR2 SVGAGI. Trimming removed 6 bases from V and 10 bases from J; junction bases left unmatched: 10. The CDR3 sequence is CASRPTGGVGSPLHF. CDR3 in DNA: TGTGCCAGCAGGCCTACAGGGGGCGTGGGGTCACCCCTCCACTTT.

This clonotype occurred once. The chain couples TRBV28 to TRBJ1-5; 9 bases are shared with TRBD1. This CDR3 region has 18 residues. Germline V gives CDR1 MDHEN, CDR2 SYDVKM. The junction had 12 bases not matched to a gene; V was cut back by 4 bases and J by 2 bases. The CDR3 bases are TGTGCCAGCAGTTCGGACAAACAGGGGGCCCGTCGCAATCAGCCCCAGCATTTT. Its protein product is CASSSDKQGARRNQPQHF.

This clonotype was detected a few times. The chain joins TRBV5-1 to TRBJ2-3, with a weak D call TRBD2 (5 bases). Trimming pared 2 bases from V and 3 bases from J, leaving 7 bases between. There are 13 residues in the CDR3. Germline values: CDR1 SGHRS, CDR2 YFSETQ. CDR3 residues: CASSFQRTDTQYF. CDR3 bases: TGCGCCAGCAGCTTCCAGCGGACAGATACGCAGTATTTT.

CDR3 in amino acids: CASSPFARELFF. The DNA of the CDR3 is TGTGCCAGCAGTCCCTTTGCCCGGGAGCTGTTTTTT. V usage is TRBV9 and J usage is TRBJ2-2, with no clear D. Trimming stripped 5 bases from V and 9 bases from J, with 11 bases between. The CDR3 spans 12 residues. Germline-derived CDR1 and CDR2 are SGDLS and YYNGEE.

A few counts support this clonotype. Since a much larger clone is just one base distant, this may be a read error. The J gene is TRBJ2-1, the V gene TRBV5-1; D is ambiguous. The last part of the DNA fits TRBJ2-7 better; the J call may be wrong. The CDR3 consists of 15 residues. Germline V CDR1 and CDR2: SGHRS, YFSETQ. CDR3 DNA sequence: TGCGCCAGCAGCTTGGAAGGCAACTCCTACAATGAGCAGTACTTC. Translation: CASSLEGNSYNEQYF.

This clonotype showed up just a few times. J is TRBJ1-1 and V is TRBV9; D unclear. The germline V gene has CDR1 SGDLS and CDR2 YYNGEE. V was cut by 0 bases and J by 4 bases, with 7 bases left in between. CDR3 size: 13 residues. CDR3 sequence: CASSVALATEAFF. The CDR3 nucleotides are TGTGCCAGCAGCGTAGCCTTGGCCACTGAAGCTTTCTTT.

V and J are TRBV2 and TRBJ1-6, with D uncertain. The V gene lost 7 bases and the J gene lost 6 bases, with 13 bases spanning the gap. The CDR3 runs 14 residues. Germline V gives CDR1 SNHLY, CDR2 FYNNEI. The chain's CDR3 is CASNEGFRNSPLHF. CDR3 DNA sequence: TGTGCCAGCAACGAGGGCTTTCGTAATTCACCCCTCCACTTT.

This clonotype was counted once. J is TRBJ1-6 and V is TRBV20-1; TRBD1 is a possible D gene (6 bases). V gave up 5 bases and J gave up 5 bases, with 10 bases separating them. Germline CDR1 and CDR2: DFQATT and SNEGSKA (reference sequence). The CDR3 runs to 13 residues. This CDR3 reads CSAGGQNNSPLHF. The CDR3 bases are TGCAGTGCTGGGGGGCAGAATAATTCACCCCTCCACTTT.

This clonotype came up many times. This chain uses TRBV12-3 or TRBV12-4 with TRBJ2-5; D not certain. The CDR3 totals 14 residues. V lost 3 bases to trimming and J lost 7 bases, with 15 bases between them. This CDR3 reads CASSFFRRGGTQYF. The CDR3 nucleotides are TGTGCCAGCAGTTTCTTCCGGCGAGGCGGGACCCAGTACTTC.

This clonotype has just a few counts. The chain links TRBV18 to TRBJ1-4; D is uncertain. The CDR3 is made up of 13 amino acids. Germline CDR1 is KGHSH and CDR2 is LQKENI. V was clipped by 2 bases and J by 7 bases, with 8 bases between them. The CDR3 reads CASSPGRSEKLFF. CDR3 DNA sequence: TGTGCCAGCTCACCAGGCCGTAGTGAAAAACTGTTTTTT.

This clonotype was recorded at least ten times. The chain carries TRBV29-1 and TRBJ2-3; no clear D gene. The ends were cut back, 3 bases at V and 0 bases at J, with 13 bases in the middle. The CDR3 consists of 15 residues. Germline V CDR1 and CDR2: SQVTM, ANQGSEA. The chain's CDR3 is CSVEGTRTSTDTQYF. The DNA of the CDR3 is TGCAGCGTTGAGGGAACGAGAACTAGCACAGATACGCAGTATTTT.

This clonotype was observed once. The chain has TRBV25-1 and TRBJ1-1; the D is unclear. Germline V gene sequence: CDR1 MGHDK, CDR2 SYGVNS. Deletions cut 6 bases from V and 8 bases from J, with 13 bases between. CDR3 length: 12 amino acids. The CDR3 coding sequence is TGTGCCAGCAGCACCCCACCGGCCGAAGCTTTCTTT. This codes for CASSTPPAEAFF.